This T cell receptor beta chain was sequenced during a study of T cells in Graves' hyperthyroidism and ophthalmopathy. It was RNA transcripts that yielded the amplified TCR beta CDR3 regions. During a first-round RT-PCR of the TCR CDR3, the HTBI primer set was used. TCRdb analysed the multiplex PCR reads with MiXCR anew, one entry per CDR3 protein. Of some 350,000 distinct CDR3 sequences detected, approximately 14% appear once; the ten largest clones hold roughly a fifth. The CDR3 consists of 14 residues. The V and J ends lost 6 bases and 9 bases, in that order; junction bases with no gene match: 10. Germline CDR1 reads DFQATT; CDR2 reads SNEGSKA (reference sequence).

The gene calls are TRBV20-1 and TRBJ2-3, with TRBD2 identical over 12 bases. Sequencing input: blood. This sequence originates from an older woman with Graves' ophthalmopathy. The DNA for the CDR3 is TGCAGTGCCAAAAGACTAGCGGGAGTGGGGACGCAGTATTTT. It translates to CSAKRLAGVGTQYF.